This T cell receptor beta chain was observed in a study of T cell responses to AZD1222 COVID-19 vaccine (dated by TCRdb to 2020 to 2022). Regarding the research as a whole: AZD1222 recipients with second doses at about 4 weeks or about 12 weeks were pooled, because spike-specific TCR depth and breadth did not differ between schedules. TCR sequencing was performed for roughly 250 trial participants, of whom some 200 were given two doses of AZD1222 and some 26 were given two doses of MenACWY control vaccine. Trial participants were enrolled by age into 18-55, 56-69 and 70-plus year subgroups, with about 150, 27 and 61 TCR-sequenced participants respectively.

The CDR3 regions of human TCRbeta chains were analyzed by immunosequencing. Under the source paper's analysis protocol: TCRs in the repertoires were compared against a reference library of SARS-CoV-2-specific TCRs that had been generated with the MIRA antigen-specificity platform. Breadth was defined as the fraction of unique TCRs that were SARS-CoV-2-associated, and depth was defined as the fraction of total T cells that were SARS-CoV-2-associated. Each spike-specific TCR was assigned to its reactive spike region and to a CD4 or CD8 class using the MIRA data. Log10-transformed breadth and depth values were compared by one-way ANOVA with Sidak's multiple comparisons tests. Drawn from immuneACCESS, this table holds only the in-frame rearrangements with V and J called that TCRdb kept. Clones are partly lost; checked studies trace under half to an unresolved V gene and leave the rest unexplained. The V and J calls and clone size were taken over from that table, and D and trimming were inferred from the DNA. In all, the sample holds 90,000 to 130,000 clones, and about nine tenths of those were seen once. The top ten constitute 7.8% of the sample.

Sample time point, as interpreted from the label and publication: baseline before first vaccination. Samples from vaccinated people were obtained from the UK trials COV001 and COV002, which included a single-blind randomized controlled phase 2/3 trial of AZD1222 (ChAdOx1 nCoV-19) in healthy adults. Trial participant PBMC samples were collected at day 0 and day 28 after the second dose for TCRbeta chain sequencing. A word on this clone: Its antigen remains undetermined. No much larger clone is present one base from it, and per-base qualities are unavailable.

Results and caveats for the whole study, not just this receptor: The whole spike protein was spanned by vaccine-associated CD4 TCRs, and dominant responses were seen in regions 160-218 and 743-854. Most participants were white British and females outnumbered males, and the authors suggested that clonal diversity may have been underestimated. The 56-69-year group was small, and its depth increase did not reach significance, likely because of low power. No day 14 peak-response samples were available, so repertoires were characterized only after the peak T cell response. A significant rise in spike-specific TCR breadth and depth was observed after two AZD1222 doses relative to day 0 and relative to MenACWY recipients. Reportedly, close to half of the unique spike-specific TCRs recognized epitopes lying outside the regions that are mutated in the B.1.351 and B.1.1.7 variants. Conclusions about previously exposed vaccinees are limited, since just five to seven AZD1222 recipients were seropositive for SARS-CoV-2 at baseline.

CDR1 is given as SGHAT and CDR2 as FQNNGV, both from the germline V gene. V gives up 4 bases and J gives up 4 bases, and the segment between their germline ends measures 13 bases. The CDR3 goes from the cysteine to the phenylalanine over 14 residues. Left in the record is the CDR3 DNA by itself, 42 bases read in frame from the first base. The sequenced sample was peripheral blood, obtained on day 0 of AZD1222 vaccination. The chain uses TRBV11-2 and TRBJ2-5; a tentative D match to TRBD2 spans 7 bases. This sequence was found in an adult in good health. The DNA reads as follows: TGTGCCAGCAGCTCCGGGGGGCTCGGAGAGACCCAGTACTTC. Translated, it reads CASSSGGLGETQYF.